The 2 T cell receptor beta chains below all came from one sample that was sequenced in a study of CD8 T cells in Susac syndrome. The RNA, about 0.45 to 1 ug, was put through reverse transcription using random hexamers. MiXCR, run by TCRdb on the immunoSEQ multiplex PCR reads, gives a single entry per CDR3 protein. The data show roughly 140,000 distinct CDR3 sequences, 90% to 96% seen once. Source material: CD4+ T cells from PBMCs. The source of these receptors is a human donor with Susac syndrome.

This chain connects TRBV19 to TRBJ2-3; D is ambiguous. Per the germline V gene, CDR1 is LNHDA and CDR2 is SQIVND (reference sequence). The V end was cut by 5 bases, the J end by 5 bases, with 5 bases between. The CDR3 is 11 amino acids. DNA of the CDR3: TGTGCCAGTAGTCGGAGAGATACGCAGTATTTT. It is translated as CASSRRDTQYF. Filled out from reference TRBV19 and TRBJ2-3, the complete variable domain reads DGGITQSPKYLFRKEGQNVTLSCEQNLNHDAMYWYRQDPGQGLRLIYYSQIVNDFQKGDIAEGYSVSREKKESFPLTVTSAQKNPTAFYLCASSRRDTQYFGPGTRLTVL.

The chain uses TRBV29-1 and TRBJ2-1; 7 bases agree with TRBD2. The CDR3 is 13 amino acids. Per germline, CDR1 SQVTM and CDR2 ANQGSEA. V was pared by 6 bases and J by 5 bases, with 7 bases of the junction left unmatched. The CDR3 is CSVKRGGHNEQFF. The CDR3 DNA follows: TGCAGCGTGAAGCGGGGAGGCCACAATGAGCAGTTCTTC.